The T cell receptor beta chain described here comes from a study of blood T cells in healthy people across ages. Study background: Capture via template switching afforded approximately one barcoded beta molecule per two T cells.

As regards this clonotype: As yet, its antigen is unknown.

Study outcomes and limitations: With donor CMV status unknown, expanded clonotype changes were possibly confounded.

Trimming removed 0 bases at V and 5 bases at J, with 14 bases between. The CDR3 runs to 15 residues. Germline V gene data show CDR1 as SGDLS and CDR2 as YYNGEE. Sample-barcoded 5' priming and a J-beta primer mix drove a second PCR of about 6 to 12 cycles. MiXCR was run by TCRdb on the 5' RACE reads, yielding one entry per CDR3 protein. Of fewer than 700,000 distinct CDR3 sequences listed, around two fifths are singletons. The gene calls are TRBV9 and TRBJ2-5; D is unclear. This TCR derives from an elderly man in good health. The sample was blood. CDR3 in DNA: TGTGCCAGCAGCGTAGCCACCACCGAGGTGGAGACCCAGTACTTC. This encodes CASSVATTEVETQYF.